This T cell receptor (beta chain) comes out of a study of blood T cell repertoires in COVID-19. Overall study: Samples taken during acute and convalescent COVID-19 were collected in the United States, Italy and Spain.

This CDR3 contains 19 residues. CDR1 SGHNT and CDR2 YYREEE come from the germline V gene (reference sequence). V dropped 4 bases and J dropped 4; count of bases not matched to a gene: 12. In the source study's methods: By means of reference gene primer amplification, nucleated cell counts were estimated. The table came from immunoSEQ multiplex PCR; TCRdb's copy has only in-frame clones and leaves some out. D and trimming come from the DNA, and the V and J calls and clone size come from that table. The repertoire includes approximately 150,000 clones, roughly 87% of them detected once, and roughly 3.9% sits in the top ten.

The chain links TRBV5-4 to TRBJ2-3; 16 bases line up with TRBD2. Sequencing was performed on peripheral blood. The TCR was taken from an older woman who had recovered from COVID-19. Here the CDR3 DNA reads TGTGCCAGCAGCATATACGGGACTAGCGGGGGGGCGTGGGCAGATACGCAGTATTTT. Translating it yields CASSIYGTSGGAWADTQYF.